These T cell receptor beta chains were read from a single sample in a study of blood T cell repertoires in COVID-19. Clones were sequenced by immunoSEQ multiplex PCR, and TCRdb holds only the in-frame ones, with some missing. The data show about 320,000 clones, roughly nine tenths seen once. The sample was peripheral blood. The receptor set was obtained from a young man who had recovered from COVID-19. Each CDR3 is given with its conserved first and last residue. D genes are given only for firm matches. Only part of the rows carry a size: once, few, many, or a class if the clone is expanded.

D gene: TRBD1
clone size: NA
V gene: TRBV6-5
J gene: TRBJ2-7
CDR3 length: 15
CDR3 protein: CASALGQGVIYEQYF
CDR3 DNA: TGTGCCAGCGCGTTAGGGCAGGGGGTAATCTACGAGCAGTACTTC

D gene: TRBD2
clone size: NA
V gene: TRBV9
J gene: TRBJ2-3
CDR3 length: 16
CDR3 protein: CASSVGASGRTDTQYF
CDR3 DNA: TGTGCCAGCAGCGTAGGTGCTAGCGGGAGGACAGATACGCAGTATTTT

D gene: NA
clone size: NA
V gene: TRBV11-3
J gene: TRBJ2-5
CDR3 length: 13
CDR3 protein: CASSLALQETQYF
CDR3 DNA: TGTGCCAGCAGCTTAGCCCTACAGGAGACCCAGTACTTC

D gene: NA
clone size: NA
V gene: TRBV27
J gene: TRBJ1-2
CDR3 length: 13
CDR3 protein: CASSLRVGYGYTF
CDR3 DNA: TGTGCCAGCAGTTTGAGGGTAGGCTATGGCTACACCTTC

D gene: TRBD2
clone size: NA
V gene: TRBV5-1
J gene: TRBJ2-3
CDR3 length: 16
CDR3 protein: CASSPIRDYRTDTQYF
CDR3 DNA: TGCGCCAGCAGCCCGATCCGGGACTACCGCACAGATACGCAGTATTTT

D gene: TRBD1
clone size: NA
V gene: TRBV20-1
J gene: TRBJ1-1
CDR3 length: 14
CDR3 protein: CSASPGGYVTEAFF
CDR3 DNA: TGCAGTGCTAGTCCAGGGGGGTATGTTACTGAAGCTTTCTTT

D gene: NA
clone size: NA
V gene: TRBV19
J gene: TRBJ1-4
CDR3 length: 15
CDR3 protein: CASSTRGSGIEKLFF
CDR3 DNA: TGTGCCAGTAGTACTAGGGGGTCCGGGATTGAAAAACTGTTTTTT

D gene: TRBD2
clone size: NA
V gene: TRBV29-1
J gene: TRBJ2-1
CDR3 length: 13
CDR3 protein: CSVGLAVSNEQFF
CDR3 DNA: TGCAGCGTTGGACTAGCGGTGAGCAATGAGCAGTTCTTC

D gene: TRBD1
clone size: NA
V gene: TRBV9
J gene: TRBJ1-1
CDR3 length: 14
CDR3 protein: CASATGDPNTEAFF
CDR3 DNA: TGTGCCAGCGCAACAGGGGACCCGAACACTGAAGCTTTCTTT

D gene: NA
clone size: once
V gene: TRBV7-8
J gene: TRBJ1-4
CDR3 length: 12
CDR3 protein: CASSRRSEKLFF
CDR3 DNA: TGTGCCAGCAGCCGACGGAGTGAAAAACTGTTTTTT

D gene: NA
clone size: NA
V gene: TRBV5-8
J gene: TRBJ2-1
CDR3 length: 14
CDR3 protein: CASSSGTLYNEQFF
CDR3 DNA: TGTGCCAGCAGCTCCGGGACTCTCTACAATGAGCAGTTCTTC

D gene: TRBD2
clone size: once
V gene: TRBV7-2
J gene: TRBJ2-5
CDR3 length: 15
CDR3 protein: CASSSIAGGRETQYF
CDR3 DNA: TGTGCCAGCAGCTCCATAGCGGGGGGGCGAGAGACCCAGTACTTC

D gene: NA
clone size: NA
V gene: TRBV21-1
J gene: TRBJ2-3
CDR3 length: 16
CDR3 protein: CASSGRPRGKVGTQYF
CDR3 DNA: TGTGCCAGCAGCGGCAGGCCGCGGGGGAAGGTTGGTACGCAGTATTTT

D gene: TRBD1
clone size: NA
V gene: TRBV9
J gene: TRBJ2-5
CDR3 length: 15
CDR3 protein: CASSSGQGPQETQYF
CDR3 DNA: TGTGCCAGCAGCAGTGGACAGGGACCCCAAGAGACCCAGTACTTC

D gene: TRBD2
clone size: NA
V gene: TRBV5-4
J gene: TRBJ2-7
CDR3 length: 19
CDR3 protein: CASSLVGGVAGRILGEQYF
CDR3 DNA: TGTGCCAGCAGCTTAGTAGGGGGGGTAGCGGGAAGAATCTTGGGCGAGCAGTACTTC

D gene: TRBD1
clone size: NA
V gene: TRBV2
J gene: TRBJ1-4
CDR3 length: 15
CDR3 protein: CASSDRQGALEKLFF
CDR3 DNA: TGTGCCAGCAGTGACCGACAGGGGGCTCTTGAAAAACTGTTTTTT

D gene: NA
clone size: NA
V gene: TRBV11-2
J gene: TRBJ2-7
CDR3 length: 13
CDR3 protein: CASSQLGYGEQYF
CDR3 DNA: TGTGCCAGCAGTCAACTAGGGTACGGCGAGCAGTACTTC

D gene: TRBD1
clone size: NA
V gene: TRBV5-4
J gene: TRBJ1-1
CDR3 length: 18
CDR3 protein: CASSLRRGQGPLNTEAFF
CDR3 DNA: TGTGCCAGCAGCTTGCGGAGAGGACAGGGGCCATTGAACACTGAAGCTTTCTTT

D gene: TRBD1
clone size: NA
V gene: TRBV10-2
J gene: TRBJ1-2
CDR3 length: 13
CDR3 protein: CASSPDRRGGYTF
CDR3 DNA: TGCGCCAGCAGTCCGGACAGGAGGGGTGGCTACACCTTC

D gene: TRBD1
clone size: NA
V gene: TRBV3-1/TRBV3-2
J gene: TRBJ1-6
CDR3 length: 15
CDR3 protein: CASSAGTAHNSPLHF
CDR3 DNA: TGTGCCAGCAGCGCAGGGACAGCCCATAATTCACCCCTCCACTTT

D gene: NA
clone size: once
V gene: TRBV2
J gene: TRBJ1-2
CDR3 length: 13
CDR3 protein: CASSPGIRGGYTF
CDR3 DNA: TGTGCCAGCAGCCCGGGTATCCGGGGTGGCTACACCTTC

D gene: NA
clone size: NA
V gene: TRBV12-2
J gene: TRBJ1-5
CDR3 length: 16
CDR3 protein: CASRLLLGHTNQPQHF
CDR3 DNA: TGTGCAAGTCGCTTATTACTCGGACATACCAATCAGCCCCAGCATTTT

D gene: NA
clone size: few
V gene: TRBV20-1
J gene: TRBJ2-1
CDR3 length: 11
CDR3 protein: CSASRAVEQFF
CDR3 DNA: TGCAGTGCTAGCAGGGCGGTCGAGCAGTTCTTC